This T cell receptor (beta chain) emerged from a study of blood T cell repertoires in COVID-19. Study context: Sites across the United States, Italy and Spain contributed samples from acute and convalescent COVID-19. The analysed material was cDNA or gDNA that came from T cells, B-cell-depleted T cells, or PBMCs.

Original methodology: For nucleated cells, counts were estimated from reference gene primer amplification. TCRdb's table, derived via immunoSEQ multiplex PCR, lists solely in-frame clones and lacks some. The V and J calls and clone size are taken from that table; D and trimming were inferred from the DNA. The sample gives about 300,000 clones, around nine tenths of which show up once; over 1% is in the top ten. The CDR3 loop spans 15 amino acids. Germline lookup yields CDR1 MNHEY and CDR2 SVGAGI. V was pared by 4 bases and J by 3 bases, with 7 bases of the junction left unmatched. Sequencing was done on a sample of peripheral blood. This TCR was sampled from a man aged 70-80 years with acute or convalescent COVID-19. The chain couples TRBV6-5 to TRBJ2-3; 7 bases align to TRBD2. The CDR3 nucleotides are TGTGCCAGCAGTTCCCCAGGGAGGGGAACAGATACGCAGTATTTT. This sequence encodes CASSSPGRGTDTQYF.